The clone carrying this T cell receptor (beta chain) was seen more than once but under ten times. Its antigen is unknown. The sample comes from a study of response to subunit inactivated influenza vaccine. Study-wide points: The authors put forward the suggestion that each seasonal influenza vaccination may bring in only a limited number of new T cells.

Each CDR3 protein gets one entry after TCRdb re-called the RT-PCR reads with MiXCR. The table shows approximately 730,000 distinct CDR3 sequences, with roughly 14% occurring only once. This TCR was sampled from a man in his fifties or sixties who received an inactivated influenza vaccine. The sequenced sample was PBMCs from blood, obtained 14 to 15 days before vaccination.

The DNA of the CDR3 is TGCGCCAGCAGCTTGGGGGGACGTACCCAAGAGACCCAGTACTTC. Its protein product is CASSLGGRTQETQYF. The genes are TRBV5-1 and TRBJ2-5; D might be TRBD1 or TRBD2, each matching 5 bases. V was cut by 0 bases and J by 1 base, with 10 bases left in between. The germline V gene has CDR1 SGHRS and CDR2 YFSETQ. The CDR3 runs to 15 residues.